Shown below are 8 T cell receptor beta chains from a single sample sequenced in a study of early T cells in non-severe SARS-CoV-2 infection. TCRdb itself ran the 5' RACE reads through MiXCR, one entry per CDR3 protein. The data hold some 57,000 distinct CDR3 sequences, with roughly 12% observed a single time. Sequenced input: whole blood. These receptors were collected from an adult who was a healthcare worker with PCR-confirmed SARS-CoV-2 infection or an uninfected control (not recorded which).

The chain links TRBV7-2 to TRBJ2-3; 11 bases are a match to TRBD2. J lost 2 bases, V lost 5 bases, and 12 bases had no gene match. From germline, CDR1 is SGHTA and CDR2 FQGNSA. CDR3 length equals 18 residues. CDR3 amino acids: CASSPRGSTSGVTDTQYF. The DNA for the CDR3 is TGTGCCAGCAGCCCACGGGGCTCGACTAGCGGGGTCACAGATACGCAGTATTTT. The complete variable domain, with remaining parts taken from reference TRBV7-2 and TRBJ2-3, reads GAGVSQSPSNKVTEKGKDVELRCDPISGHTALYWYRQSLGQGLEFLIYFQGNSAPDKSGLPSDRFSAERTGGSVSTLTIQRTQQEDSAVYLCASSPRGSTSGVTDTQYFGPGTRLTVL.

The sample holds many counts of this clonotype. V gene TRBV4-1 combines with J gene TRBJ2-7; unclear D gene. This CDR3 spans 14 amino acids. Trimming stripped 4 bases from V and 4 bases from J, with 14 bases between. Germline CDR1 reads MGHRA; CDR2 reads YSYEKL. CDR3 in amino acids: CASSLGPEAYEQYF. DNA for the CDR3: TGCGCCAGCAGCCTAGGGCCTGAAGCATACGAGCAGTACTTC.

This clonotype was detected only a few times. The chain uses TRBV3-1 and TRBJ2-7; TRBD2 might be the D (6 bases). This CDR3 region has 18 residues. The V and J ends lost 5 bases and 5 bases respectively, with 28 bases between them. The germline V gene has CDR1 LGHDT and CDR2 YNNKEL (reference sequence). Written as DNA, the CDR3 is TGTGCCAGCAGCAAAAGAGGGGCAGCCGGGACTTCCAGCAACGAGCAGTACTTC. Protein product: CASSKRGAAGTSSNEQYF.

Only a few counts were recorded for this clonotype. The chain has TRBV5-1 and TRBJ2-1; the D gene is possibly TRBD2 (6 bases). Trimming shortened V by 5 bases and J by 6 bases, and 9 bases separated the two germline ends. Germline V gene lookup returns CDR1 SGHRS and CDR2 YFSETQ. CDR3 size: 12 residues. The CDR3 loop reads CASRRGTNEQFF. The CDR3 bases are TGCGCCAGCAGGCGGGGTACCAATGAGCAGTTCTTC.

This clonotype was counted between two and nine times. The chain combines TRBV29-1 with TRBJ2-2; D ambiguous. V lost 0 bases and J lost 7, with 3 bases in between. Per germline, CDR1 SQVTM and CDR2 ANQGSEA. This CDR3 region has 11 residues. The CDR3 is CSVEDFGELFF. In DNA, the CDR3 is TGCAGCGTTGAAGACTTCGGGGAGCTGTTTTTT.

The chain couples TRBV3-1 to TRBJ2-3; D may be TRBD1 (6 bases). Germline V gene sequence: CDR1 LGHDT, CDR2 YNNKEL (reference sequence). V was pared by 3 bases and J by 5 bases, with 9 bases between. The CDR3 sequence is 13 residues long. In DNA form, the CDR3 reads TGTGCCAGCAGCCAGATCAGGGGAGATACGCAGTATTTT. Amino acids: CASSQIRGDTQYF.

The rearrangement uses TRBV6-2 or TRBV6-3 and TRBJ2-7; no clear D gene. Trimming shortened V by 3 bases and J by 5 bases, and 8 bases separated the two germline ends. Germline V lookup: CDR1 MNHEY, CDR2 SVGEGT. The length of the CDR3 is 12 residues. The CDR3 DNA follows: TGTGCCAGCAGTTATCCGCCTAACGAGCAGTACTTC. This gives the protein CASSYPPNEQYF.

The chain joins TRBV5-6 to TRBJ1-1; tentative D call: TRBD1 (5 bases). V lost 0 bases and J 4 bases, leaving 16 bases between the germline ends. CDR1 and CDR2 from the germline V gene are SGHDT and YYEEEE. CDR3 length equals 16 residues. The CDR3, as DNA: TGTGCCAGCAGCTTGGCGACGGGGGTAGGGAGCACTGAAGCTTTCTTT. It translates to CASSLATGVGSTEAFF.